The 28 T cell receptor beta chains below were found in one sample sequenced in a study of T-cell reconstitution after alpha-beta-depleted transplantation in children. Unique molecular identifiers were incorporated when the TCRbeta library was constructed. TCRdb processed the PCR reads anew with MiXCR; each CDR3 protein has one entry. This sample yields under 450,000 distinct CDR3 sequences, of which 15% to 20% are seen a single time; 25% to 30% belongs to the top ten. The sequenced sample was PBMCs, mostly from graft donor cells, obtained 360 days after TCRalphabeta/CD19-depleted stem cell transplant. The origin of the receptors is a boy under two years old who had a stem cell transplant for Wiskott-Aldrich syndrome, so the T cells may come from the graft donor.

A few counts support this clonotype. The CDR3 coding sequence is TGTGCCAGCAGGAAGACAGGGACCGGGGAGCTGTTTTTT. It codes for CASRKTGTGELFF. The rearrangement joins TRBV6-1 to TRBJ2-2; 7 nucleotides line up with TRBD1. The V segment lost 6 bases and the J segment 5 bases; nucleotides outside the gene matches: 3. From germline, CDR1 is MNHNS and CDR2 SASEGT. This CDR3 has 13 residues.

This clonotype came up a few times. This sequence joins TRBV27 and TRBJ1-1; a weak D match, TRBD1 (6 bases). The CDR3 totals 13 residues. V was cut by 2 bases and J by 11 bases, with 15 bases left in between. Germline lookup yields CDR1 MNHEY and CDR2 SMNVEV (reference sequence). The CDR3 loop is CASSLRGSVRAFF. The CDR3 DNA sequence: TGTGCCAGCAGTTTAAGGGGGTCGGTTAGGGCTTTCTTT.

The rearrangement uses TRBV15 and TRBJ2-3; D tentatively reads TRBD1 or TRBD2 (5 bases each). Germline values: CDR1 LNHNV, CDR2 YYDKDF (reference sequence). V was trimmed by 3 bases and J by 1 base, leaving 11 bases between them. This CDR3 region has 15 residues. The CDR3 DNA follows: TGTGCCACCAGCAGGGGACCGAGCGGCACAGATACGCAGTATTTT. It yields the protein CATSRGPSGTDTQYF.

This clonotype was observed a handful of times. The chain couples TRBV5-1 to TRBJ1-2; 8 bases match TRBD1. Unmatched junction bases numbered 3, after V lost 0 bases and J lost 8 bases. The length of the CDR3 is 13 residues. Germline CDR1 SGHRS, CDR2 YFSETQ. The CDR3 sequence is CASSLGTGNGYTF. The CDR3 DNA reads as TGCGCCAGCAGCTTGGGGACAGGGAACGGCTACACCTTC.

The chain employs TRBV20-1 and TRBJ2-3, with TRBD2 as a possible D gene (5 bases). The length of the CDR3 is 16 residues. Germline assignment: CDR1 DFQATT and CDR2 SNEGSKA (reference sequence). V lost 0 bases to trimming and J lost 1 base, with 14 bases between them. The CDR3, as DNA: TGCAGTGCTAGAGATCGACTAACCTATCGCACAGATACGCAGTATTTT. The encoded protein is CSARDRLTYRTDTQYF.

This clonotype was seen only a few times. The rearrangement links TRBV12-3 or TRBV12-4 to TRBJ2-7, with TRBD2 matching 8 bases. CDR3 length: 15 amino acids. Germline trimming cut 8 bases from V and 0 bases from J; bases unmatched to any gene: 9. The CDR3 coding sequence is TGTGCCAGCGGGATTAGCGGGAAGAGCTCCTACGAGCAGTACTTC. Residues: CASGISGKSSYEQYF.

The chain links TRBV28 to TRBJ2-7; a possible D gene is TRBD2 (6 bases). Trimming left V 6 bases short and J 0 bases short, with 15 bases between. The CDR3 totals 15 residues. Germline loops: CDR1 MDHEN, CDR2 SYDVKM. The CDR3 DNA follows: TGTGCCAGCAGCCACGGGGGAGGCTCCTCCTACGAGCAGTACTTC. It is translated as CASSHGGGSSYEQYF.

CDR3 bases: TGTGCCAGCGGCCCCCAGGGGTTCTACAATGAGCAGTTCTTC. This translates into CASGPQGFYNEQFF. The chain links TRBV12-3 or TRBV12-4 to TRBJ2-1, with D perhaps matching TRBD1 (6 bases). The CDR3 is 14 amino acids. V lost 8 bases and J 3 bases, leaving 14 bases between the germline ends.

The gene calls are TRBV5-1 and TRBJ1-1; D may be TRBD1 (6 bases). Germline V lookup: CDR1 SGHRS, CDR2 YFSETQ. This CDR3 region has 14 residues. Trimming took 5 bases from V and 1 from J, leaving 12 bases between them. The CDR3 bases are TGCGCCAGCAGTCCGGGACATAGGAACACTGAAGCTTTCTTT. Its translation is CASSPGHRNTEAFF. The whole variable domain, remainder taken from reference TRBV5-1 and TRBJ1-1, is KAGVTQTPRYLIKTRGQQVTLSCSPISGHRSVSWYQQTPGQGLQFLFEYFSETQRNKGNFPGRFSGRQFSNSRSEMNVSTLELGDSALYLCASSPGHRNTEAFFGQGTRLTVV.

The V call is TRBV18, the J call TRBJ2-1; 8 bases align to TRBD1. V shed 3 bases, J shed 4 bases, and the junction held 8 bases outside the gene matches. The germline CDR1 and CDR2 sequences are KGHSH and LQKENI. The CDR3 extends over 16 amino acids. CDR3 in amino acids: CASSPGDRGKYNEQFF. DNA of the CDR3: TGTGCCAGCTCACCCGGTGACAGGGGCAAATACAATGAGCAGTTCTTC. The full variable domain, completed using reference TRBV18 and TRBJ2-1, is NAGVMQNPRHLVRRRGQEARLRCSPMKGHSHVYWYRQLPEEGLKFMVYLQKENIIDESGMPKERFSAEFPKEGPSILRIQQVVRGDSAAYFCASSPGDRGKYNEQFFGPGTRLTVL.

V and J are TRBV7-9 and TRBJ2-2; D not resolved. There are 16 residues in the CDR3. V was shortened by 5 bases and J by 3 bases, with 16 bases between the two germline ends. The germline CDR1 and CDR2 sequences are SEHNR and FQNEAQ (reference sequence). CDR3 residues: CASSPPGVADTGELFF. CDR3 coding DNA: TGTGCCAGCAGCCCGCCGGGTGTGGCTGACACCGGGGAGCTGTTTTTT.

The chain carries TRBV3-1 and TRBJ1-4, with 9 bases matching TRBD1. The CDR3 runs 15 residues. Germline trimming cut 4 bases from V and 7 bases from J; bases unmatched to any gene: 7. Per germline, CDR1 LGHDT and CDR2 YNNKEL (reference sequence). This CDR3 is CASSRWETGGEKLFF. CDR3 coding DNA: TGTGCCAGCAGCCGTTGGGAGACAGGGGGTGAAAAACTGTTTTTT.

This clonotype was picked up many times. The V call is TRBV19, the J call TRBJ1-5, with 7 bases aligning to TRBD1. The CDR3 runs 13 residues. Trimming removed 5 bases from V and 7 bases from J; junction bases left unmatched: 5. Germline V gene data show CDR1 as LNHDA and CDR2 as SQIVND (reference sequence). DNA for the CDR3: TGTGCCAGTAGTTCGACAGGGAACCAGCCCCAGCATTTT. This sequence encodes CASSSTGNQPQHF.

This sequence joins TRBV7-2 and TRBJ2-7, with D possibly matching TRBD2 (6 bases). Germline V lookup: CDR1 SGHTA, CDR2 FQGNSA. The CDR3 extends over 15 amino acids. V was trimmed by 8 bases and J by 3 bases, leaving 20 bases between them. The CDR3 spells CASALTLGLYYEQYF. The DNA of the CDR3 is TGTGCCAGCGCCCTTACCCTGGGACTCTACTACGAGCAGTACTTC.

This clonotype has only a few counts. The chain employs TRBV7-2 and TRBJ2-2; no reliable D call. This CDR3 has 16 residues. Looked up from germline, CDR1 is SGHTA and CDR2 is FQGNSA. Trimming left V 1 base short and J 7 bases short, with 16 bases between. The CDR3 bases are TGTGCCAGCAGCTTAGTCGGGCCCTACAGTTTCGGGGAGCTGTTTTTT. Amino acids: CASSLVGPYSFGELFF.

This clonotype was observed a few times. This chain joins TRBV11-2 and TRBJ2-5; the match to TRBD2 covers 9 bases. In germline, CDR1 is SGHAT, CDR2 FQNNGV. The CDR3 has 18 residues. The V and J ends lost 3 bases and 6 bases, in that order; junction bases with no gene match: 17. The CDR3 coding sequence is TGTGCCAGCAGCTTGCCCCCTCGAGTAGCGGGAGAACAGAAGACCCAGTACTTC. Protein sequence: CASSLPPRVAGEQKTQYF. The full variable domain, in which reference TRBV11-2 and TRBJ2-5 provide the parts outside the CDR3, is EAGVAQSPRYKIIEKRQSVAFWCNPISGHATLYWYQQILGQGPKLLIQFQNNGVVDDSQLPKDRFSAERLKGVDSTLKIQPAKLEDSAVYLCASSLPPRVAGEQKTQYFGPGTRLLVL.

The gene calls are TRBV12-3 or TRBV12-4 and TRBJ2-2, with TRBD2 matching 7 bases. The J segment lost 6 bases and the V segment lost 7 bases, leaving 8 bases of the junction unmatched. CDR3 length: 14 residues. CDR3 DNA sequence: TGTGCCAGCACCATTTGGCGGGAGTCCGGGGAGCTGTTTTTT. As protein: CASTIWRESGELFF.

A single count supports this clonotype. At one end the junction does not follow the germline gene, possibly because of a read error. The rearrangement links TRBV5-8 to TRBJ2-4; maybe TRBD2 (5 bases). This CDR3 has 16 residues. In germline, CDR1 is SGHTS, CDR2 YDEGEE. Here the CDR3 DNA reads TGTGCCATCAGCCACGGGGTCGTCCGAGCCAAAAACATTCAGTACTTC. Its protein is CAISHGVVRAKNIQYF.

This clonotype has more than one count but fewer than ten. V gene TRBV6-1 combines with J gene TRBJ2-7, with D possibly being TRBD1 or TRBD2 (5 bases each). Germline V gene lookup returns CDR1 MNHNS and CDR2 SASEGT. V shed 7 bases and J shed 2 bases, with 15 bases lying between them. This CDR3 is 14 amino acids long. The chain's CDR3 is CASNLRDVAYEQYF. The CDR3 DNA reads as TGTGCCAGCAACCTCCGGGACGTAGCCTACGAGCAGTACTTC.

The genes are TRBV5-1 and TRBJ1-5, with 9 bases matching TRBD1. Per the germline V gene, CDR1 is SGHRS and CDR2 is YFSETQ. This CDR3 contains 15 residues. The ends lost 4 bases at V and 4 bases at J; junction bases unmatched: 6. CDR3 residues: CASSPGDRENQPQHF. In nucleotides, the CDR3 is TGCGCCAGCAGCCCAGGGGACAGGGAGAATCAGCCCCAGCATTTT.

This clonotype was seen a handful of times. This rearrangement joins TRBV5-6 to TRBJ2-5, with 7 bases matching TRBD2. This CDR3 contains 15 residues. V gave up 0 bases and J gave up 1 base; unmatched junction bases: 3. CDR1 is SGHDT, CDR2 YYEEEE, per germline. Here the CDR3 reads CASSLGPGGQETQYF. The CDR3 coding sequence is TGTGCCAGCAGCTTGGGGCCGGGGGGCCAAGAGACCCAGTACTTC.

The table lists this clonotype with many counts. The J gene is TRBJ2-1, the V gene TRBV18; D remains ambiguous. V gave up 2 bases and J gave up 8 bases, with 4 bases separating them. The CDR3 spans 11 residues. Germline CDR1 is KGHSH and CDR2 is LQKENI. The CDR3 sequence is CASSPSDEQFF. For the CDR3, the DNA is TGTGCCAGCTCACCATCGGATGAGCAGTTCTTC. The entire variable domain, with the rest obtained from reference TRBV18 and TRBJ2-1, is as follows: NAGVMQNPRHLVRRRGQEARLRCSPMKGHSHVYWYRQLPEEGLKFMVYLQKENIIDESGMPKERFSAEFPKEGPSILRIQQVVRGDSAAYFCASSPSDEQFFGPGTRLTVL.

The chain joins TRBV5-5 to TRBJ2-7; TRBD1 matches 8 bases. The CDR3 consists of 15 residues. CDR1 is SGHKS, CDR2 YYEKEE, per germline (reference sequence). Unmatched junction bases numbered 5, after V lost 3 bases and J lost 0 bases. The CDR3 DNA is TGTGCCAGCAGCTGGACAGGGATTCCCTCCTACGAGCAGTACTTC. It encodes CASSWTGIPSYEQYF.

The chain links TRBV2 to TRBJ2-7; 8 bases agree with TRBD1. Germline V gives CDR1 SNHLY, CDR2 FYNNEI. The CDR3 consists of 16 residues. The ends lost 5 bases at V and 6 bases at J; junction bases unmatched: 15. The CDR3 DNA reads TGTGCCAGCAGTCGCAGGCCGGACAGGGACCCCCGCGAGCAGTACTTC. Translated, it gives CASSRRPDRDPREQYF. Based on the CDR3 plus reference TRBV2 and TRBJ2-7, the full variable domain is EPEVTQTPSHQVTQMGQEVILRCVPISNHLYFYWYRQILGQKVEFLVSFYNNEISEKSEIFDDQFSVERPDGSNFTLKIRSTKLEDSAMYFCASSRRPDRDPREQYFGPGTRLTVT.

J is TRBJ2-5 and V is TRBV7-2; D tentatively fits TRBD1 or TRBD2 (5 bases each). This CDR3 comprises 15 residues. The germline gives CDR1 SGHTA, CDR2 FQGNSA. The V end was cut by 1 base, the J end by 2 bases, with 11 bases between. The CDR3, as DNA: TGTGCCAGCAGCTTAGTTGCAGGGAGTCAAGAGACCCAGTACTTC. It translates to CASSLVAGSQETQYF.

This clonotype was recorded a few times. For the CDR3, the DNA is TGCGCCAGCAGCCAGAGTTTCGGACTAGCGGGAGCCCCGTTATCCTACAATGAGCAGTTCTTC. This encodes CASSQSFGLAGAPLSYNEQFF. The chain couples TRBV4-1 to TRBJ2-1, with 13 nucleotides matching TRBD2. J gave up 1 base and V 3 bases, and 15 bases lay outside the gene matches. CDR3 length: 21 amino acids. Germline CDR1 is MGHRA and CDR2 is YSYEKL.

The chain employs TRBV6-1 and TRBJ2-7; D might be TRBD1 or TRBD2, each matching 5 bases. CDR1 is MNHNS and CDR2 is SASEGT in the germline V gene. V gave up 6 bases and J gave up 4 bases, with 16 bases separating them. CDR3 size: 14 residues. This CDR3 reads CASRTASPLYEQYF. The CDR3 nucleotides read TGTGCCAGCAGGACAGCTAGCCCCCTTTACGAGCAGTACTTC.

This clonotype occurred a few times. The chain employs TRBV9 and TRBJ2-3; 8 bases are shared with TRBD2. V trimming: 0 bases; J trimming: 2 bases; junction bases outside the gene matches: 5. Germline V lookup: CDR1 SGDLS, CDR2 YYNGEE. The CDR3 has 16 residues. CDR3 region: CASSVAVGRATDTQYF. The CDR3 coding sequence is TGTGCCAGCAGCGTAGCGGTCGGGAGGGCCACAGATACGCAGTATTTT.